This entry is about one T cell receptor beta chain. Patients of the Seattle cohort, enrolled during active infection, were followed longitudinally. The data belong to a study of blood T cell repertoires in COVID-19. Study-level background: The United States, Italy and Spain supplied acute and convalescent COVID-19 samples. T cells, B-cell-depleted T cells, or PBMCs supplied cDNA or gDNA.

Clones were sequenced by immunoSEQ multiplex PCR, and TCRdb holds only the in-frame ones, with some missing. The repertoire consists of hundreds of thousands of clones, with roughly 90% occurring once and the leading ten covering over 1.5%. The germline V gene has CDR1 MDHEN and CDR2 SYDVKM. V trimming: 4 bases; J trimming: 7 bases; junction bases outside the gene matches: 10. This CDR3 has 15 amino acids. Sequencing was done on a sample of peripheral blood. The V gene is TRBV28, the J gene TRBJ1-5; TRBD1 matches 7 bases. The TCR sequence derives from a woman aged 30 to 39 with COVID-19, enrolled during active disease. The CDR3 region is CASSSLDRERQPQHF. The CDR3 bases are TGTGCCAGCAGTTCACTCGACAGGGAGAGGCAGCCCCAGCATTTT.